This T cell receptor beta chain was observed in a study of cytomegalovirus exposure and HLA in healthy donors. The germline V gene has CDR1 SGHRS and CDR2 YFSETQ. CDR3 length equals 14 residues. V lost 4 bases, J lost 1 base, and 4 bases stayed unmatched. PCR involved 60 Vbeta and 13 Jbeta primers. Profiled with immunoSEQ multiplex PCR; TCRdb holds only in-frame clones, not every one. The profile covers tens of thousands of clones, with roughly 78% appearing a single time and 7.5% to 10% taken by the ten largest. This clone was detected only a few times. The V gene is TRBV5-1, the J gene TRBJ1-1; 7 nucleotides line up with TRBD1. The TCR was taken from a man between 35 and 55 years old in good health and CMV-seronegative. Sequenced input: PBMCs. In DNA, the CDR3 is TGCGCCAGCAGCGTGGACAGGACGAACACTGAAGCTTTCTTT. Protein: CASSVDRTNTEAFF.